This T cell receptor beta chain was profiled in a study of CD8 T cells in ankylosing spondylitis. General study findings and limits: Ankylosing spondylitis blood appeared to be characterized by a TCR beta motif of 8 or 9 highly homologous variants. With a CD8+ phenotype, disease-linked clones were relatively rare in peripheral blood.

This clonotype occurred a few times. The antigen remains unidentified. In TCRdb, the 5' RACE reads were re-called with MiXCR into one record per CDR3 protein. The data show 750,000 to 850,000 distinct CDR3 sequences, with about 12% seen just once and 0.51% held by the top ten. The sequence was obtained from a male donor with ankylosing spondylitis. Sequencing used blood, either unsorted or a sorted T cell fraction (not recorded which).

The CDR3 DNA is TGTGCCAGCAGCTTAGCTCGGAGTCAAACTGAAGCTTTCTTT. It yields the protein CASSLARSQTEAFF. J is TRBJ1-1 and V is TRBV7-2; D gene unclear. The CDR3 runs 14 residues. The germline gives CDR1 SGHTA, CDR2 FQGNSA. Trimming stripped 0 bases from V and 5 bases from J, with 10 bases between.